These T cell receptor beta chains were read from a single sample in a study of T cells in localized non-small cell lung cancer. The method was immunoSEQ multiplex PCR; TCRdb's version includes in-frame clones alone and lacks a portion of them. The table includes tens of thousands of clones, 88% detected once. The input for sequencing was peripheral blood, taken before any cancer treatment. All receptors derive from a woman aged 35 to 69 with stage I lung adenocarcinoma. Each CDR3 is given with its conserved first and last residue. Fields, in order: J gene, V gene, CDR3 protein.

j_call: TRBJ2-7
v_call: TRBV7-9
cdr3_aa: CASSSGTVDYEQYF

j_call: TRBJ2-3
v_call: TRBV7-3
cdr3_aa: CASSRQEGDTQYF

j_call: TRBJ1-4
v_call: TRBV30
cdr3_aa: CAWSSGTNLFF

j_call: TRBJ2-2
v_call: TRBV9
cdr3_aa: CASSVGLHTGELFF

j_call: TRBJ2-5
v_call: TRBV28
cdr3_aa: CASSFSGKETQYF

j_call: TRBJ1-1
v_call: TRBV30
cdr3_aa: CAWSVVYSAGRTEAFF

j_call: TRBJ2-5
v_call: TRBV5-1
cdr3_aa: CASSPRGRRETQYF

j_call: TRBJ1-5
v_call: TRBV19
cdr3_aa: CASSIQGDQPQHF

j_call: TRBJ1-2
v_call: TRBV6-6
cdr3_aa: CASNSGTGGSGTF

j_call: TRBJ2-1
v_call: TRBV11-3
cdr3_aa: CASSLDQGGSGRAFSEQFF

j_call: TRBJ2-1
v_call: TRBV13
cdr3_aa: CASRGPLNNEQFF

j_call: TRBJ1-2
v_call: TRBV2
cdr3_aa: CASTTQDRTYTF

j_call: TRBJ2-5
v_call: TRBV6-1
cdr3_aa: CASSGYQETQYF

j_call: TRBJ2-2
v_call: TRBV28
cdr3_aa: CASSSGGANTGELFF

j_call: TRBJ1-2
v_call: TRBV28
cdr3_aa: CASSLMAGSYGYTF

j_call: TRBJ1-5
v_call: TRBV5-6
cdr3_aa: CASSLGGTGVPNQPQHF

j_call: TRBJ2-5
v_call: TRBV6-6
cdr3_aa: CASSYSGQGAETQYF

j_call: TRBJ2-3
v_call: TRBV27
cdr3_aa: CASSLAPVSDTQYF

j_call: TRBJ2-7
v_call: TRBV5-5
cdr3_aa: CASSFGDRGREQYF

j_call: TRBJ1-5
v_call: TRBV6-5
cdr3_aa: CASSSPRDNQPQHF

j_call: TRBJ1-2
v_call: TRBV11-2
cdr3_aa: CASSSEGNGYTF

j_call: TRBJ2-2
v_call: TRBV5-1
cdr3_aa: CASSPGTGTGELFF

j_call: TRBJ2-1
v_call: TRBV18
cdr3_aa: CASSPGNEQFF

j_call: TRBJ1-4
v_call: TRBV5-5
cdr3_aa: CASSLLNSLNEKLFF

j_call: TRBJ2-7
v_call: TRBV4-1
cdr3_aa: CASSQEWRSSYEQYF

j_call: TRBJ2-2
v_call: TRBV19
cdr3_aa: CASRTGQGPGELFF

j_call: TRBJ2-7
v_call: TRBV6-5
cdr3_aa: CASSYSRGGPYEQYF

j_call: TRBJ2-2
v_call: TRBV10-3
cdr3_aa: CAIRGIDRVESGELFF

j_call: TRBJ2-4
v_call: TRBV30
cdr3_aa: CAWTGTGRNIQYF

j_call: TRBJ2-7
v_call: TRBV7-6
cdr3_aa: CASSRGPSYEQYF

j_call: TRBJ2-3
v_call: TRBV25-1
cdr3_aa: CASSDGYTQYF

j_call: TRBJ2-1
v_call: TRBV9
cdr3_aa: CASSRGGFRGADNNEQFF

j_call: TRBJ2-7
v_call: TRBV19
cdr3_aa: CASSRRAGDEQYF

j_call: TRBJ1-4
v_call: TRBV27
cdr3_aa: CASSPVPGQGEKLFF

j_call: TRBJ1-5
v_call: TRBV2
cdr3_aa: CASSSANSNQPQHF

j_call: TRBJ1-6
v_call: TRBV9
cdr3_aa: CASSVGIGWASPLHF

j_call: TRBJ1-3
v_call: TRBV28
cdr3_aa: CASSSSTSFSGNTIYF

j_call: TRBJ2-1
v_call: TRBV27
cdr3_aa: CASSLFGTREQFF

j_call: TRBJ1-5
v_call: TRBV30
cdr3_aa: CAWSRGSSGNQPQHF

j_call: TRBJ2-5
v_call: TRBV11-2
cdr3_aa: CASSFQETQYF

j_call: TRBJ2-3
v_call: TRBV4-2
cdr3_aa: CASSPNQMGGASTDTQYF

j_call: TRBJ1-3
v_call: TRBV5-4
cdr3_aa: CASSDRGVNTIYF

j_call: TRBJ2-5
v_call: TRBV11-1
cdr3_aa: CASSLELAGRSETQYF

j_call: TRBJ2-1
v_call: TRBV7-9
cdr3_aa: CASKRGQGTEQFF

j_call: TRBJ1-2
v_call: TRBV19
cdr3_aa: CASDDRGRGYGYTF

j_call: TRBJ2-7
v_call: TRBV28
cdr3_aa: CASLGGWGAYEQYF

j_call: TRBJ1-6
v_call: TRBV9
cdr3_aa: CASTSTESSYNSPLHF

j_call: TRBJ2-7
v_call: TRBV5-5
cdr3_aa: CASSLSHYEQYF

j_call: TRBJ2-3
v_call: TRBV29-1
cdr3_aa: CSVEEGQGFSTDTQYF

j_call: TRBJ1-1
v_call: TRBV11-2
cdr3_aa: CASSSSRGAEAFF

j_call: TRBJ1-2
v_call: TRBV5-1
cdr3_aa: CASSLGAVGGLTGGYTF

j_call: TRBJ2-5
v_call: TRBV7-2
cdr3_aa: CASSLALAIWETQYF

j_call: TRBJ1-3
v_call: TRBV13
cdr3_aa: CASSLNYRGRVGIDRNTIYF

j_call: TRBJ2-2
v_call: TRBV30
cdr3_aa: CAWTSGSNTGELFF

j_call: TRBJ1-5
v_call: TRBV28
cdr3_aa: CASTRSDRSNQPQHF